This T cell receptor (beta chain) is drawn from a study of T cell responses to AZD1222 COVID-19 vaccine. Regarding the study as a whole: Two AZD1222 doses significantly raised spike-specific TCR breadth and depth over controls. Just five to seven AZD1222 recipients tested seropositive at baseline.

This CDR3 is built from 17 residues. V lost 3 bases and J 3 bases, leaving 18 bases between the germline ends. The germline V gene encodes CDR1 KGHDR and CDR2 SFDVKD. Points on this clone: Its antigen is as yet unknown.

Sequenced by immunoSEQ multiplex PCR; TCRdb stores in-frame clones only, minus some. The data contain about 270,000 clones, roughly 93% of them singletons. The V and J genes are TRBV24-1 and TRBJ2-3; D tentatively fits TRBD1 or TRBD2 (5 bases each). This sample comprised peripheral blood, obtained 28 days after the second AZD1222 dose. The receptor was isolated from an adult who received the AZD1222 COVID-19 vaccine. The CDR3 DNA follows: TGTGCCACCAGTGATCCCCGCAAGGGGAGCGAGACAGATACGCAGTATTTT. This gives the protein CATSDPRKGSETDTQYF.